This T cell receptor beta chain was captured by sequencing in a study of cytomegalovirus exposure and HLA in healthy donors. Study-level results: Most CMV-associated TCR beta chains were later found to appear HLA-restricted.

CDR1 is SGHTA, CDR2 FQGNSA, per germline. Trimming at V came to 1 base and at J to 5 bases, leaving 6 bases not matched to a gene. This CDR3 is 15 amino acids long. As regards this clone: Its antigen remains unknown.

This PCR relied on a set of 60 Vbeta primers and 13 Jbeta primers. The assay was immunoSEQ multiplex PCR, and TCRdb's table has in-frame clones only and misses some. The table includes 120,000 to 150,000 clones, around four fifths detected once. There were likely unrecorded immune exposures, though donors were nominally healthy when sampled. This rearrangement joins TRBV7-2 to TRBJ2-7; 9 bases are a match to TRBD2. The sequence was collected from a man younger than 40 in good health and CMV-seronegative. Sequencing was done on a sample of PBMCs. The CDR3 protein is CASSLGAGGIDEQYF. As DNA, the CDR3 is TGTGCCAGCAGCTTAGGTGCGGGAGGGATCGACGAGCAGTACTTC.